This T cell receptor beta chain was identified during a study of T cells after yellow fever vaccination. Whole-study findings and limits: Post-booster repertoires contained most primary-vaccination clones again (about 95% CD4, 85% to 90% CD8).

By 5'RACE template switching, TCR cDNA was produced, with a universal primer site and UMIs added in the process. TCRdb used MiXCR to reprocess the 5' RACE reads, holding one entry per CDR3 protein. The sample records under 55,000 distinct CDR3 sequences, 6.8% being singletons. Looked up from germline, CDR1 is SQVTM and CDR2 is ANQGSEA. Losses at the gene ends were 6 bases for V and 8 bases for J; bases not matched to a gene: 10. The CDR3 is 14 amino acids. Many counts were recorded for this clonotype. The gene calls are TRBV29-1 and TRBJ2-1; 10 bases are shared with TRBD2. The source of this sequence is a man younger than 40 who received the YFV17D yellow fever vaccine. This sample comprised CD8+ T cells not binding an NS4B(214-222) dextramer, sorted from PBMCs, obtained 45 days after the yellow fever booster vaccination. In DNA form, the CDR3 reads TGCAGCGTGGTACTAGCGGGATACCTCCATGAGCAGTTCTTC. This sequence encodes CSVVLAGYLHEQFF.